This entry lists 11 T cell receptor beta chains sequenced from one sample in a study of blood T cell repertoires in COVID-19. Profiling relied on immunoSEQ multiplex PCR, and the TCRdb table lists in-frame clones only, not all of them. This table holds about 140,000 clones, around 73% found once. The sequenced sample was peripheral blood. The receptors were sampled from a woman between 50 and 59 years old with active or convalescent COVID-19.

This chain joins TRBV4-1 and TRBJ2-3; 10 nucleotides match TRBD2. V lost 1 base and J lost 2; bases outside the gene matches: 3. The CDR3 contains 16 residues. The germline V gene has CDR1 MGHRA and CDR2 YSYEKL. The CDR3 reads CASSQVGLADTDTQYF. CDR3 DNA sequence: TGCGCCAGCAGCCAAGTCGGACTAGCGGACACAGATACGCAGTATTTT.

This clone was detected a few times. The CDR3 protein is CASSKNGLAGTYNEQFF. CDR3 coding DNA: TGTGCCAGTAGTAAGAACGGACTAGCGGGCACCTACAATGAGCAGTTCTTC. The gene calls are TRBV19 and TRBJ2-1, with 11 bases that match TRBD2. CDR1 is LNHDA and CDR2 is SQIVND in the germline V gene (reference sequence). This CDR3 is built from 17 residues. V lost 4 bases, J lost 2 bases, and 7 bases stayed unmatched. The full variable domain, in which reference TRBV19 and TRBJ2-1 provide the parts outside the CDR3, is DGGITQSPKYLFRKEGQNVTLSCEQNLNHDAMYWYRQDPGQGLRLIYYSQIVNDFQKGDIAEGYSVSREKKESFPLTVTSAQKNPTAFYLCASSKNGLAGTYNEQFFGPGTRLTVL.

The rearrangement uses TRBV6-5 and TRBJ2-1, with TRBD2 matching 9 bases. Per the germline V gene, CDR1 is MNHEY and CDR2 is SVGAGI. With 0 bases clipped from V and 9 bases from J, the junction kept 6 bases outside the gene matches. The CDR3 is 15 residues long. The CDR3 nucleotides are TGTGCCAGCAGTTACTCTTGGACTAGCGCTCTTGAGCAGTTCTTC. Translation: CASSYSWTSALEQFF.

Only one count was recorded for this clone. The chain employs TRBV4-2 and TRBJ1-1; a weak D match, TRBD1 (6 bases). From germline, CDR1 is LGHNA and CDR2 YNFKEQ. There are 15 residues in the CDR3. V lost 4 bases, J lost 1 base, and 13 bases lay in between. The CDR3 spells CASSPQTGRNTEAFF. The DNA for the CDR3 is TGTGCCAGCAGCCCACAGACAGGCCGGAACACTGAAGCTTTCTTT.

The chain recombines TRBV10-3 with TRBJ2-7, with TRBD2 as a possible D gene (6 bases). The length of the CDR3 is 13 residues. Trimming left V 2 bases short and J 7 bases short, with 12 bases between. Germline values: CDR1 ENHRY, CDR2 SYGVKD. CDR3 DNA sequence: TGTGCCATCAGTGAGACCACAGGAGGGGAGCAGTACTTC. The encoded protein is CAISETTGGEQYF.

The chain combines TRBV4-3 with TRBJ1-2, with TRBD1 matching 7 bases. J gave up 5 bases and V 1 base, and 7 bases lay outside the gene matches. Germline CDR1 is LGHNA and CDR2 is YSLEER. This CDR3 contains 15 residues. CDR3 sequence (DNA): TGCGCCAGCAGCCAAGGCAGGGGGAGTTTGTATGGCTACACCTTC. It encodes CASSQGRGSLYGYTF.

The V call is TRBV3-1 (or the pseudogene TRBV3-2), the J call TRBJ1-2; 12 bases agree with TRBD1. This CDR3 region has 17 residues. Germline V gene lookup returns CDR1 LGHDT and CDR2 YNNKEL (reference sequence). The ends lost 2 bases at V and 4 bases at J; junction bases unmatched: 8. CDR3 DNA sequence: TGTGCCAGCAGCCAACCGGGACAGGGGGCGTCCATCTATGGCTACACCTTC. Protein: CASSQPGQGASIYGYTF.

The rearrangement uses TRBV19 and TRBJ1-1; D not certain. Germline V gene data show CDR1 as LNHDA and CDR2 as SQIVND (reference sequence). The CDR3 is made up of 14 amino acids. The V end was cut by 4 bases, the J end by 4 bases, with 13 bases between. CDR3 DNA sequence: TGTGCCAGTAGTACGATGGGAGCTAGCACTGAAGCTTTCTTT. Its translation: CASSTMGASTEAFF.

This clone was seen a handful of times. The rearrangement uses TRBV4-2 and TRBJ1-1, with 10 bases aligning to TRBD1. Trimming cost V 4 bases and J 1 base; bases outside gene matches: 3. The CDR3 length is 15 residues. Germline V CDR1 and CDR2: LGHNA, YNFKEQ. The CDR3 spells CASSPWTGGNTEAFF. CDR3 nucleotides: TGTGCCAGCAGCCCTTGGACAGGGGGGAACACTGAAGCTTTCTTT.

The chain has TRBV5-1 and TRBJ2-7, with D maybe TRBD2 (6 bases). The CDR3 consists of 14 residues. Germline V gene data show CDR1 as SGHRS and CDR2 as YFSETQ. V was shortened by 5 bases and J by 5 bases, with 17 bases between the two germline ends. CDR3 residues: CASRWRGPSDEQYF. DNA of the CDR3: TGCGCCAGCAGATGGAGGGGCCCCTCGGACGAGCAGTACTTC.

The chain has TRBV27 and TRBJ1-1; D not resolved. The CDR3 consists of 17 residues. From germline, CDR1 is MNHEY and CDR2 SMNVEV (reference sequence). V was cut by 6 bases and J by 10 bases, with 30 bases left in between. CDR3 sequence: CASSPSMVRGHFQVAFF. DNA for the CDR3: TGTGCCAGCAGCCCCTCGATGGTTAGAGGGCATTTTCAGGTAGCTTTCTTT.